One and the same sample provided the 26 T cell receptor beta chains below, sequenced in a study of blood T cells in healthy people across ages. Primers used in a second PCR of roughly 7 to 12 cycles were a sample-barcoded 5' primer and a J-beta primer mix. From the 5' RACE reads, TCRdb called clonotypes with MiXCR, one entry per CDR3 protein. The data contain around 1,600,000 distinct CDR3 sequences, around 40% of them singletons. Sequenced input: blood. These receptors were obtained from a woman between 18 and 29 years old in good health.

V usage is TRBV20-1 and J usage is TRBJ2-2; D is unresolved. Trimming removed 0 bases at V and 4 bases at J, with 12 bases between. The CDR3 covers 15 residues. Per germline, CDR1 DFQATT and CDR2 SNEGSKA (reference sequence). CDR3 nucleotide sequence: TGCAGTGCTAGAGATTACGACCTCTCCACCGGGGAGCTGTTTTTT. It is translated as CSARDYDLSTGELFF.

V is TRBV28 and J is TRBJ2-3; 8 nucleotides agree with TRBD2. The CDR3 spans 14 residues. CDR1 is MDHEN and CDR2 is SYDVKM in the germline V gene. After removal of 6 bases from V and 9 bases from J, the junction contained 11 bases not matched to a gene. The CDR3 sequence is CASSPTGTSLTQYF. DNA for the CDR3: TGTGCCAGCAGCCCTACCGGGACTAGTTTGACGCAGTATTTT. Supplemented by reference TRBV28 and TRBJ2-3, the full variable domain reads DVKVTQSSRYLVKRTGEKVFLECVQDMDHENMFWYRQDPGLGLRLIYFSYDVKMKEKGDIPEGYSVSREKKERFSLILESASTNQTSMYLCASSPTGTSLTQYFGPGTRLTVL.

The table lists this clonotype with many counts. The chain is built from TRBV20-1 and TRBJ2-3; the D call may be TRBD1 or TRBD2 (6 bases each). V was clipped by 6 bases and J by 1 base, with 17 bases between them. There are 15 residues in the CDR3. Germline CDR1 is DFQATT and CDR2 is SNEGSKA (reference sequence). CDR3 sequence: CSAMDGGPRTDTQYF. The CDR3, as DNA: TGCAGTGCCATGGATGGGGGGCCTCGCACAGATACGCAGTATTTT.

This chain links TRBV7-8 with TRBJ2-5; possible D gene TRBD1, 5 bases. The J call is doubtful: the DNA matches TRBJ2-7 better. Germline V CDR1 and CDR2: SGHVS, FQNEAQ. The CDR3 has 13 residues. This CDR3 reads CASSGARHHEQYF. The CDR3, as DNA: TGTGCCAGCAGTGGGGCAAGGCACCACGAGCAGTACTTC.

The chain combines TRBV7-2 with TRBJ1-2, with a tentative D call TRBD1 (6 bases). Germline values: CDR1 SGHTA, CDR2 FQGNSA. The V end lost 5 bases, the J end lost 1 base, and 23 bases lay between the germline ends. This CDR3 comprises 18 residues. The CDR3: CASSPLGGQGTYNYGYTF. In nucleotides, the CDR3 is TGTGCCAGCAGCCCCCTCGGTGGGCAGGGGACCTATAACTATGGCTACACCTTC.

This clonotype was detected only a few times. In DNA, the CDR3 is TGCAGCGTTAATACCGGGGAGCTGTTTTTT. Translated: CSVNTGELFF. This chain joins TRBV29-1 and TRBJ2-2; the D is unclear. This CDR3 spans 10 amino acids. Germline V gives CDR1 SQVTM, CDR2 ANQGSEA. V lost 5 bases and J 5 bases, leaving 3 bases between the germline ends.

This clonotype has only a few counts. This sequence joins TRBV4-3 and TRBJ1-6, with D possibly TRBD1 on 6 matching bases. CDR1 LGHNA and CDR2 YSLEER come from the germline V gene. The CDR3 runs 14 residues. Between the trimmed V and J ends, which lost 4 bases and 7 bases, there was a span of 11 bases. The CDR3: CASSRRDTNSPLHF. In nucleotides, the CDR3 is TGCGCCAGCAGCCGCCGGGACACAAATTCACCCCTCCACTTT.

This clonotype was detected once. Germline is not matched at one junction end, which may reflect a read error. The chain couples TRBV4-2 to TRBJ2-5; no firm D call. The CDR3 covers 17 residues. The germline V gene has CDR1 LGHNA and CDR2 YNFKEQ. The CDR3 coding sequence is TGTGCCTGCAGCCAAGCGTTGGGTAGGACGATACAAGAGACCCAGTACTTC. Encoded protein: CACSQALGRTIQETQYF.

V is TRBV20-1 and J is TRBJ2-1; D may be TRBD2 (6 bases). CDR1 is DFQATT and CDR2 is SNEGSKA in the germline V gene (reference sequence). V dropped 6 bases and J dropped 4 bases, with 19 bases sitting between them. CDR3 length: 15 amino acids. CDR3 sequence reads: CSATWISGAYNEQFF. The CDR3 DNA follows: TGCAGTGCAACGTGGATTAGCGGAGCATACAATGAGCAGTTCTTC.

V gene TRBV19 combines with J gene TRBJ2-1; no reliable D call. Germline CDR1 reads LNHDA; CDR2 reads SQIVND (reference sequence). V was clipped by 1 base and J by 0 bases, with 7 bases between them. The CDR3 runs 15 residues. CDR3 protein: CASSIAWPSYNEQFF. The CDR3 nucleotides are TGTGCCAGTAGTATAGCTTGGCCCTCCTACAATGAGCAGTTCTTC.

This clonotype showed up just once. This rearrangement joins TRBV27 to TRBJ2-3, with 9 bases aligning to TRBD2. The CDR3 runs 16 residues. CDR1 and CDR2 (germline): MNHEY, SMNVEV (reference sequence). V shed 0 bases, J shed 4 bases, and the junction held 5 bases outside the gene matches. CDR3 in DNA: TGTGCCAGCAGTTTATCAGGTAGCGGGAGCCCAGATACGCAGTATTTT. This gives the protein CASSLSGSGSPDTQYF.

The genes are TRBV6-2 or TRBV6-3 and TRBJ1-1, with D possibly being TRBD1 (5 bases). The germline CDR1 and CDR2 sequences are MNHEY and SVGEGT. The CDR3 loop spans 13 amino acids. V was clipped by 0 bases and J by 8 bases, with 10 bases between them. The CDR3 sequence: CASSYSFGAEAFF. Written as DNA, the CDR3 is TGTGCCAGCAGTTACTCGTTCGGGGCGGAAGCTTTCTTT.

This clonotype was picked up a small number of times. The chain recombines TRBV7-9 with TRBJ2-1; TRBD1 is a possible D gene (6 bases). The V gene lost 8 bases and the J gene lost 4 bases, with 9 bases spanning the gap. Germline values: CDR1 SEHNR, CDR2 FQNEAQ (reference sequence). The CDR3 runs to 12 residues. DNA of the CDR3: TGTGCCAGCGCAGGACAGTACAATGAGCAGTTCTTC. Translating gives CASAGQYNEQFF. Full variable domain (remainder filled in from reference TRBV7-9 and TRBJ2-1): DTGVSQNPRHKITKRGQNVTFRCDPISEHNRLYWYRQTLGQGPEFLTYFQNEAQLEKSRLLSDRFSAERPKGSFSTLEIQRTEQGDSAMYLCASAGQYNEQFFGPGTRLTVL.

In the case of this clonotype: The junction does not match germline at one end; this may be a read error. The rearrangement joins TRBV12-3 or TRBV12-4 to TRBJ1-6; D is uncertain. CDR3 length: 15 amino acids. CDR3 residues: CASSPRSQYNSPPHF. As DNA, the CDR3 is TGTGCCAGCAGCCCCCGGTCGCAGTATAATTCACCCCCCCACTTT.

This clonotype was counted only a few times. V and J are TRBV20-1 and TRBJ2-5; TRBD1 matches at 10 bases. Germline CDR1 and CDR2: DFQATT and SNEGSKA (reference sequence). Losses at the gene ends were 3 bases for V and 4 bases for J; bases not matched to a gene: 20. The CDR3 has 19 amino acids. CDR3 region: CSARPGTGDALPTPETQYF. The CDR3 DNA reads as TGCAGTGCTAGGCCCGGGACAGGGGACGCTCTACCCACCCCAGAGACCCAGTACTTC.

The CDR3 loop reads CASSQVQGEQYF. CDR3 nucleotides: TGTGCCAGCAGCCAGGTGCAAGGCGAGCAGTACTTC. This chain uses TRBV3-1 with TRBJ2-5, with no clear D. The better agreement between TRBJ2-7 and the DNA end casts doubt on the J call. Germline V gene data show CDR1 as LGHDT and CDR2 as YNNKEL (reference sequence). The CDR3 has 12 amino acids.

The chain employs TRBV25-1 and TRBJ2-7; no clear D. Trimming took off 4 bases at V and 2 bases at J, with 12 bases between the two ends. Germline CDR1 and CDR2: MGHDK and SYGVNS. The CDR3 length is 14 residues. The CDR3 region has the DNA TGTGCCAGCAGTGTAGGATACCGAACCTACGAGCAGTACTTC. Translating gives CASSVGYRTYEQYF.

This clonotype was seen more than once but under ten times. The chain is built from TRBV28 and TRBJ2-7, with a weak D call TRBD1 (6 bases). The V and J ends lost 3 bases and 6 bases respectively, with 18 bases between them. Per germline, CDR1 MDHEN and CDR2 SYDVKM. The CDR3 consists of 15 residues. CDR3 coding DNA: TGTGCCAGCAGTTTTCCCGGTGCAGGGGCCAGCGAGCAGTACTTC. The encoded protein is CASSFPGAGASEQYF.

This clonotype was counted between two and nine times. The chain couples TRBV7-2 to TRBJ2-3, with D maybe TRBD2 (6 bases). V shed 6 bases and J shed 3 bases, with 16 bases lying between them. Germline loops: CDR1 SGHTA, CDR2 FQGNSA. The CDR3 is 15 residues long. The DNA of the CDR3 is TGTGCCAGCAGACAAACTAGACGGGGGACAGATACGCAGTATTTT. It specifies CASRQTRRGTDTQYF.

The chain couples TRBV15 to TRBJ2-7, with 9 bases aligning to TRBD1. The germline CDR1 and CDR2 sequences are LNHNV and YYDKDF (reference sequence). Trimming at V came to 8 bases and at J to 7 bases, leaving 18 bases not matched to a gene. The CDR3 contains 16 residues. Here the CDR3 DNA reads TGTGCCACCTTAACCGGGACAGGGAGATCCTACAATGAGCAGTACTTC. Protein product: CATLTGTGRSYNEQYF.

The table lists this clonotype with a few counts. This chain connects TRBV7-9 to TRBJ2-7; 7 bases align to TRBD2. The V segment lost 1 base and the J segment 5 bases; nucleotides outside the gene matches: 5. Germline CDR1 reads SEHNR; CDR2 reads FQNEAQ (reference sequence). This CDR3 region has 14 residues. The CDR3 is CASSLVREPHEQYF. CDR3 coding DNA: TGTGCCAGCAGCTTAGTGCGGGAGCCCCACGAGCAGTACTTC. Full variable domain (missing parts from reference TRBV7-9 and TRBJ2-7): DTGVSQNPRHKITKRGQNVTFRCDPISEHNRLYWYRQTLGQGPEFLTYFQNEAQLEKSRLLSDRFSAERPKGSFSTLEIQRTEQGDSAMYLCASSLVREPHEQYFGPGTRLTVT.

The V call is TRBV9, the J call TRBJ2-2, with unresolved D. V was shortened by 7 bases and J by 2 bases, with 15 bases between the two germline ends. Germline CDR1 is SGDLS and CDR2 is YYNGEE. The CDR3 covers 15 residues. In DNA, the CDR3 is TGTGCCAGCGGGATCGGCGCTCTAAACACCGGGGAGCTGTTTTTT. This sequence encodes CASGIGALNTGELFF. Filled out from reference TRBV9 and TRBJ2-2, the complete variable domain reads DSGVTQTPKHLITATGQRVTLRCSPRSGDLSVYWYQQSLDQGLQFLIQYYNGEERAKGNILERFSAQQFPDLHSELNLSSLELGDSALYFCASGIGALNTGELFFGEGSRLTVL.

V is TRBV7-6 and J is TRBJ2-3; D perhaps matches TRBD1 (5 bases). CDR3 length: 17 amino acids. Trimming left V 1 base short and J 1 base short, with 15 bases between. Germline CDR1 SGHVS, CDR2 FNYEAQ. DNA of the CDR3: TGTGCCAGCAGCTTAGAAAATGGGGCCGTCGGCACAGATACGCAGTATTTT. Translated: CASSLENGAVGTDTQYF. Using reference TRBV7-6 and TRBJ2-3 for the parts outside the CDR3, the full variable domain is GAGVSQSPRYKVTKRGQDVALRCDPISGHVSLYWYRQALGQGPEFLTYFNYEAQQDKSGLPNDRFSAERPEGSISTLTIQRTEQRDSAMYRCASSLENGAVGTDTQYFGPGTRLTVL.

The chain combines TRBV27 with TRBJ2-5, with 7 bases matching TRBD1. The J call may be in error: the DNA end matches TRBJ2-7 better. Germline V gene lookup returns CDR1 MNHEY and CDR2 SMNVEV (reference sequence). The CDR3 loop spans 16 amino acids. CDR3 in amino acids: CASKTYLTGTQGEQYF. CDR3 DNA: TGTGCCAGCAAGACTTATCTGACAGGGACCCAGGGCGAGCAGTACTTC.

The chain employs TRBV7-2 and TRBJ1-1; unclear D gene. This CDR3 spans 16 amino acids. The germline V gene encodes CDR1 SGHTA and CDR2 FQGNSA. V was pared by 5 bases and J by 1 base, with 17 bases between. The CDR3 bases are TGTGCCAGCAGCCGTCGGGAGTTGGGTACGAACACTGAAGCTTTCTTT. Amino acids: CASSRRELGTNTEAFF. Full variable domain (rest looked up from reference TRBV7-2 and TRBJ1-1): GAGVSQSPSNKVTEKGKDVELRCDPISGHTALYWYRQSLGQGLEFLIYFQGNSAPDKSGLPSDRFSAERTGGSVSTLTIQRTQQEDSAVYLCASSRRELGTNTEAFFGQGTRLTVV.

A note on this clonotype: The CDR3 does not end in the conserved phenylalanine or tryptophan, so this is likely a read error. The chain links TRBV18 to TRBJ2-3, with 7 bases aligning to TRBD2. This CDR3 is 14 amino acids long. Germline V gives CDR1 KGHSH, CDR2 LQKENI. Germline trimming cut 11 bases from V and 1 base from J; bases unmatched to any gene: 9. CDR3 sequence (DNA): TGTGCCTCACCAAAAACTAGCGGCACAGATACGCAGTATCTT. This encodes CASPKTSGTDTQYL.